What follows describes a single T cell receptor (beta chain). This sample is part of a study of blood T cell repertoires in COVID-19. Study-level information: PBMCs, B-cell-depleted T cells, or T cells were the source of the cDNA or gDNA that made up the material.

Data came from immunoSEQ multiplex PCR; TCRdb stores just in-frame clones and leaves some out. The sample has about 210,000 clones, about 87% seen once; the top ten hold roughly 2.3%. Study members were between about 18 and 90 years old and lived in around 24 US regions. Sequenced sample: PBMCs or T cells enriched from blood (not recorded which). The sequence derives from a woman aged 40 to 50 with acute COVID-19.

CDR3 residues: CASSSGLAGVETQYF. CDR3 sequence (DNA): TGTGCCAGCAGCTCGGGACTAGCGGGGGTAGAGACCCAGTACTTC. This chain connects TRBV5-6 to TRBJ2-5; 14 bases map to TRBD2. V gave up 3 bases and J gave up 4 bases; unmatched junction bases: 2. Germline assignment: CDR1 SGHDT and CDR2 YYEEEE. This CDR3 is built from 15 residues. Together with reference TRBV5-6 and TRBJ2-5, the CDR3 gives the full variable domain: DAGVTQSPTHLIKTRGQQVTLRCSPKSGHDTVSWYQQALGQGPQFIFQYYEEEERQRGNFPDRFSGHQFPNYSSELNVNALLLGDSALYLCASSSGLAGVETQYFGPGTRLLVL.